One and the same sample provided the 22 T cell receptor beta chains below, sequenced in a study of T cell repertoires in cytomegalovirus infection. TCRdb passed the reads through MiXCR, listing each CDR3 protein once. The data show just over 300,000 distinct CDR3 sequences, roughly a sixth seen once. Source material: PBMCs. These receptors came from a human donor in good health (CMV status not recorded). Some clones in this sample may be carry-over from other donors' samples.

This clonotype has only one observation. The chain carries TRBV20-1 and TRBJ2-5; D is unclear. Trimming shortened V by 6 bases and J by 5 bases, and 7 bases separated the two germline ends. The CDR3 length is 10 residues. Germline V gene sequence: CDR1 DFQATT, CDR2 SNEGSKA (reference sequence). The CDR3 spells CSAWLETQYF. CDR3 nucleotides: TGCAGTGCGTGGTTGGAGACCCAGTACTTC.

In its sample, this clonotype was seen many times. V and J are TRBV11-3 and TRBJ2-3; TRBD1 agrees at 8 bases. In germline, CDR1 is SGHNT, CDR2 YENEEA. The CDR3 is 15 amino acids. After removal of 1 base from V and 4 bases from J, the junction contained 4 bases not matched to a gene. CDR3 sequence (DNA): TGTGCCAGCAGCTTAGGGACAGGGATGGCAGATACGCAGTATTTT. This encodes CASSLGTGMADTQYF.

This clonotype was detected ten times or more. The chain couples TRBV4-2 to TRBJ1-6; D not resolved. V was clipped by 0 bases and J by 8 bases, with 11 bases between them. Per the germline V gene, CDR1 is LGHNA and CDR2 is YNFKEQ. The CDR3 sequence is 15 residues long. The CDR3 sequence: CASSQDLVTDSPLHF. The CDR3 DNA is TGTGCCAGCAGCCAAGATTTGGTTACCGATTCACCCCTCCACTTT.

This clonotype appeared many times. V is TRBV6-5 and J is TRBJ2-7; 7 positions match TRBD2. Germline loops: CDR1 MNHEY, CDR2 SVGAGI. The CDR3 has 16 residues. Losses at the gene ends were 0 bases for V and 4 bases for J; bases not matched to a gene: 9. The CDR3 reads CASSYSSTGEGYEQYF. The CDR3 DNA sequence: TGTGCCAGCAGTTACTCGTCGACGGGGGAGGGATACGAGCAGTACTTC.

This clonotype has ten or more counts. The chain uses TRBV7-2 and TRBJ1-5; maybe TRBD1 (5 bases). V gave up 6 bases and J gave up 0 bases, with 24 bases separating them. Per germline, CDR1 SGHTA and CDR2 FQGNSA. CDR3 length: 19 residues. CDR3 in amino acids: CASSLTYPSGMYSNQPQHF. Written as DNA, the CDR3 is TGTGCCAGCAGTCTAACTTACCCCTCAGGGATGTATAGCAATCAGCCCCAGCATTTT.

This rearrangement joins TRBV20-1 to TRBJ1-2; D possibly corresponds to TRBD1 (6 bases). This CDR3 comprises 13 residues. CDR1 and CDR2 (germline): DFQATT, SNEGSKA (reference sequence). V was cut by 4 bases and J by 8 bases, with 17 bases left in between. CDR3 loop: CSATVGGLEGYTF. The CDR3 region has the DNA TGCAGTGCTACCGTTGGGGGGCTAGAGGGCTACACCTTC.

This clonotype was counted ten times or more. The V gene is TRBV20-1, the J gene TRBJ2-3; weak D call: TRBD2 (6 bases). In germline, CDR1 is DFQATT, CDR2 SNEGSKA (reference sequence). The CDR3 contains 17 residues. Trimming stripped 1 base from V and 0 bases from J, with 17 bases between. The CDR3 is CSARVGWWGESTDTQYF. The CDR3 nucleotides are TGCAGTGCTAGAGTGGGGTGGTGGGGGGAAAGCACAGATACGCAGTATTTT.

The chain employs TRBV6-1 and TRBJ1-1; no reliable D call. The V end was cut by 2 bases, the J end by 2 bases, with 15 bases between. The germline gives CDR1 MNHNS, CDR2 SASEGT. The CDR3 contains 16 residues. CDR3 in DNA: TGTGCCAGCAGTGAATGGAGATCGGCGGGAAACACTGAAGCTTTCTTT. Protein product: CASSEWRSAGNTEAFF.

This clonotype has a single count. The J gene is TRBJ1-1, the V gene TRBV11-2; a weak D match, TRBD1 (6 bases). The CDR3 sequence is 15 residues long. The germline V gene encodes CDR1 SGHAT and CDR2 FQNNGV. V lost 1 base and J lost 4, with 13 bases in between. The CDR3 bases are TGTGCCAGCAGCTTAGTAGGGGGGGCGAGCACTGAAGCTTTCTTT. Its translation is CASSLVGGASTEAFF.

This clonotype was seen more than once but under ten times. The V and J genes are TRBV10-3 and TRBJ2-5; D call uncertain. V lost 4 bases to trimming and J lost 5 bases, with 8 bases between them. Germline V gene lookup returns CDR1 ENHRY and CDR2 SYGVKD. The CDR3 sequence is 12 residues long. CDR3 residues: CAISGGFETQYF. Written as DNA, the CDR3 is TGTGCCATCAGTGGTGGATTTGAGACCCAGTACTTC.

This chain uses TRBV20-1 with TRBJ2-5; 8 nucleotides line up with TRBD1. The V gene's germline CDR1 is DFQATT and CDR2 SNEGSKA (reference sequence). Germline trimming cut 4 bases from V and 6 bases from J; bases unmatched to any gene: 10. The CDR3 covers 14 residues. This CDR3 reads CSAIKTGDMQTQYF. The CDR3 DNA follows: TGCAGTGCTATAAAGACAGGGGATATGCAGACCCAGTACTTC.

This chain connects TRBV2 to TRBJ2-7, with 8 positions matching TRBD1. Germline values: CDR1 SNHLY, CDR2 FYNNEI. This CDR3 is 13 amino acids long. The V and J ends lost 5 bases and 5 bases, in that order; junction bases with no gene match: 5. CDR3 nucleotides: TGTGCCAGCAGTCCCGACAGGGGCCACGAGCAGTACTTC. Translating it yields CASSPDRGHEQYF.

This clonotype was seen a few times. The chain links TRBV20-1 to TRBJ2-1; D might be TRBD2 (5 bases). This CDR3 spans 14 amino acids. V was clipped by 6 bases and J by 8 bases, with 20 bases between them. Germline-derived CDR1 and CDR2 are DFQATT and SNEGSKA (reference sequence). For the CDR3, the DNA is TGCAGTGCAGCCTCGGTTTGGACTTTCGATGAGCAGTTCTTC. Amino acids: CSAASVWTFDEQFF.

This clonotype was recorded at least ten times. J is TRBJ2-3 and V is TRBV11-2; 8 nucleotides line up with TRBD2. V shed 2 bases and J 0 bases; nucleotides not matched to a gene: 4. The germline V gene has CDR1 SGHAT and CDR2 FQNNGV. CDR3 length: 16 amino acids. CDR3 region: CASSLFGTRSTDTQYF. The DNA of the CDR3 is TGTGCCAGCAGCTTATTCGGGACTAGGAGCACAGATACGCAGTATTTT.

This chain links TRBV7-6 with TRBJ2-2, with a weak D call TRBD1 (5 bases). Trimming shortened V by 1 base and J by 7 bases, and 13 bases separated the two germline ends. Germline CDR1 reads SGHVS; CDR2 reads FNYEAQ. The CDR3 covers 15 residues. The CDR3 protein is CASSLDAGWIGELFF. The CDR3 nucleotides are TGTGCCAGCAGCTTAGATGCAGGGTGGATCGGGGAGCTGTTTTTT.

This clonotype occurred many times. CDR3: CASSFRGGMETQYF. CDR3 DNA sequence: TGTGCCAGCAGCTTTCGCGGGGGTATGGAGACCCAGTACTTC. This chain uses TRBV7-6 with TRBJ2-5; the match to TRBD2 covers 7 bases. The CDR3 is 14 residues long. Trimming at V came to 3 bases and at J to 5 bases, leaving 6 bases not matched to a gene. The germline V gene has CDR1 SGHVS and CDR2 FNYEAQ.

This clonotype was seen repeatedly, ten times or more. The rearrangement joins TRBV7-8 to TRBJ2-7, with D tentatively TRBD2 (5 bases). CDR1 and CDR2 from the germline V gene are SGHVS and FQNEAQ. V was shortened by 5 bases and J by 3 bases, with 17 bases between the two germline ends. The CDR3 is made up of 15 amino acids. In DNA, the CDR3 is TGTGCCAGCAGCGCCCAGCCAAAGGGAGACTACGAGCAGTACTTC. It translates to CASSAQPKGDYEQYF.

In this sample, this clonotype turned up many times. V is TRBV7-2 and J is TRBJ2-3; D unresolved. CDR1 is SGHTA, CDR2 FQGNSA, per germline. V shed 1 base and J shed 5 bases, with 10 bases lying between them. CDR3 length: 14 amino acids. The CDR3 loop is CASSLGLVRDTQYF. CDR3 in DNA: TGTGCCAGCAGCTTAGGGTTAGTCAGAGATACGCAGTATTTT.

This clonotype was seen many times. The chain combines TRBV7-2 with TRBJ2-7; 8 bases map to TRBD1. With V trimmed by 3 bases and J by 4 bases, 5 bases remained unmatched. Germline V CDR1 and CDR2: SGHTA, FQGNSA. The CDR3 extends over 14 amino acids. CDR3 protein: CASSLNTGGYEQYF. For the CDR3, the DNA is TGTGCCAGCAGCTTGAACACAGGGGGGTACGAGCAGTACTTC.

Only a few counts were recorded for this clonotype. The chain employs TRBV12-3 or TRBV12-4 and TRBJ2-2; D remains ambiguous. This CDR3 is built from 14 residues. Deletions cut 6 bases from V and 4 bases from J, with 12 bases between. The CDR3 reads CASSLTYLTGELFF. Here the CDR3 DNA reads TGTGCCAGCAGCTTGACCTACCTCACCGGGGAGCTGTTTTTT.

The CDR3 is CASRGQPYGYTF. Here the CDR3 DNA reads TGTGCCAGCCGTGGACAGCCCTATGGCTACACCTTC. The chain uses TRBV6-1 and TRBJ1-2; perhaps TRBD1 as D (6 bases). CDR3 length: 12 amino acids. V was cut by 8 bases and J by 4 bases, with 11 bases left in between. Germline CDR1 and CDR2: MNHNS and SASEGT.

The rearrangement joins TRBV2 to TRBJ1-3, with D maybe TRBD1 (5 bases). There are 15 residues in the CDR3. Trimming removed 4 bases at V and 3 bases at J, with 13 bases between. Germline values: CDR1 SNHLY, CDR2 FYNNEI. The CDR3 is CASSVVRAGGNTIYF. As DNA, the CDR3 is TGTGCCAGCAGTGTCGTCAGGGCAGGTGGAAACACCATATATTTT.